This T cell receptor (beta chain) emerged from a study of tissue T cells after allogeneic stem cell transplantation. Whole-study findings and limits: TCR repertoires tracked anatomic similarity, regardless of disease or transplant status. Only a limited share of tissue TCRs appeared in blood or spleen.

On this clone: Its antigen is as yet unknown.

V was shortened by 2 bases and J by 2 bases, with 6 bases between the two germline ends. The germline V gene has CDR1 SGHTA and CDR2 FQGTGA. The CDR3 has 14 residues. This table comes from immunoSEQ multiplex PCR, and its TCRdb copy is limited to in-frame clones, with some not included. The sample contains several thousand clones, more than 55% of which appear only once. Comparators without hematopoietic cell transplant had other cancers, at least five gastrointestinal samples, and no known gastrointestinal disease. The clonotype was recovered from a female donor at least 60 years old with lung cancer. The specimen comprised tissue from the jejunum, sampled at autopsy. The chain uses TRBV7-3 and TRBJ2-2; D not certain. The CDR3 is CASSLVPNTGELFF. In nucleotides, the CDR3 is TGTGCCAGCAGCTTAGTTCCTAACACCGGGGAGCTGTTTTTT.